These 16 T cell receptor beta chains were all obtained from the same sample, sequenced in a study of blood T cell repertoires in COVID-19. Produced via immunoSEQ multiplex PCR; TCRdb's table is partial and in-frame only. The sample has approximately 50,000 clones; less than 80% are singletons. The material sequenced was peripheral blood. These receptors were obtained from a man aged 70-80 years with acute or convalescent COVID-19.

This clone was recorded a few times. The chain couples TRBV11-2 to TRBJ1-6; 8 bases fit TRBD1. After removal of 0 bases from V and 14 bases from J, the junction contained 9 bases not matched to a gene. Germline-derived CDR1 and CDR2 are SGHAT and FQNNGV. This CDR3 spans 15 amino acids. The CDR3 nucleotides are TGTGCCAGCAGCTTAGAATCGGGACAGGTCGCCACCCTCCACTTT. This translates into CASSLESGQVATLHF. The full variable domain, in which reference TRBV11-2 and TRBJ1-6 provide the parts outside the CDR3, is EAGVAQSPRYKIIEKRQSVAFWCNPISGHATLYWYQQILGQGPKLLIQFQNNGVVDDSQLPKDRFSAERLKGVDSTLKIQPAKLEDSAVYLCASSLESGQVATLHFGNGTRLTVT.

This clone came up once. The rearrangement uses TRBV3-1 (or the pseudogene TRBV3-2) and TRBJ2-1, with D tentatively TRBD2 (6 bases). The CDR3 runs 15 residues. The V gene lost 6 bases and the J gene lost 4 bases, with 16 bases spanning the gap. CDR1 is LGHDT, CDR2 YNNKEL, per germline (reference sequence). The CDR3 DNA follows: TGTGCCAGCAGACATCAGGGAGGCCATTACAATGAGCAGTTCTTC. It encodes CASRHQGGHYNEQFF.

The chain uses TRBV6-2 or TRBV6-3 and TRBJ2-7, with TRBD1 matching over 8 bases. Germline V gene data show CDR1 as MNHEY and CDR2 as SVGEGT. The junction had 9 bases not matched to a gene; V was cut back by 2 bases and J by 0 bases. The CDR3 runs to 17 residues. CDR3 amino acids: CASSYKVRDRFSYEQYF. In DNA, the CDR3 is TGTGCCAGCAGTTACAAAGTCCGGGACAGGTTCTCCTACGAGCAGTACTTC.

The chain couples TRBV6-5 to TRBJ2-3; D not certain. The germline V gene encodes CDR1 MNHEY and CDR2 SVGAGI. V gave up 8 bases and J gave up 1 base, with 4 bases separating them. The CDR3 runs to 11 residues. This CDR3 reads CASEGTDTQYF. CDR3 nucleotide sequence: TGTGCCAGCGAGGGCACAGATACGCAGTATTTT.

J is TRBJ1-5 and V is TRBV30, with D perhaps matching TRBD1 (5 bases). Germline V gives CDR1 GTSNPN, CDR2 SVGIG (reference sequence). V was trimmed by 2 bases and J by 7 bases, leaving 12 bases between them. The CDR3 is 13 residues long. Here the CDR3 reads CAWSSRGGQPQHF. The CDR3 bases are TGTGCCTGGAGTAGTAGGGGCGGCCAGCCCCAGCATTTT.

The CDR3 bases are TGTGCCAGTAGTATGGGGCAGGGAACTGGGGCCAACGTCCTGACTTTC. Its protein product is CASSMGQGTGANVLTF. The genes are TRBV19 and TRBJ2-6; a weak D match, TRBD1 (5 bases). Germline CDR1 is LNHDA and CDR2 is SQIVND (reference sequence). The CDR3 loop spans 16 amino acids. The V and J ends lost 3 bases and 2 bases respectively, with 11 bases between them.

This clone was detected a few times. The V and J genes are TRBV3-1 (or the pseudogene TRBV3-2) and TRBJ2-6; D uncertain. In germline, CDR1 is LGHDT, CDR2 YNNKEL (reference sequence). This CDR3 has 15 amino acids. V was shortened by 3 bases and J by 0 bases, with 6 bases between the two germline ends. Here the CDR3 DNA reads TGTGCCAGCAGCCAGATTAGCTCTGGGGCCAACGTCCTGACTTTC. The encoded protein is CASSQISSGANVLTF.

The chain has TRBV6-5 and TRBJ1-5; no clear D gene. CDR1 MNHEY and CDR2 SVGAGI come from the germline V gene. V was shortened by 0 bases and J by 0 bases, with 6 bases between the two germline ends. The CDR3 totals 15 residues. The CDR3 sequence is CASSYSQYSNQPQHF. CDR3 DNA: TGTGCCAGCAGTTACTCCCAGTATAGCAATCAGCCCCAGCATTTT.

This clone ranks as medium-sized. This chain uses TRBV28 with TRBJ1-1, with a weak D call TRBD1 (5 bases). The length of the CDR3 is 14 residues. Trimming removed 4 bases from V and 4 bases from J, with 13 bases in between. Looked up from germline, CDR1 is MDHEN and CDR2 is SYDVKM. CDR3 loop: CASSSQGRGTEAFF. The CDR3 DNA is TGTGCCAGCAGTTCCCAGGGTCGAGGCACTGAAGCTTTCTTT.

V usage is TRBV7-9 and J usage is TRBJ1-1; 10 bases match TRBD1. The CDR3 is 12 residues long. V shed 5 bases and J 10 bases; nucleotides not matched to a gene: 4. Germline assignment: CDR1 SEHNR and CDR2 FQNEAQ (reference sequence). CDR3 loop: CASSRDRGRAFF. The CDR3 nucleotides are TGTGCCAGCAGCAGGGACAGGGGCCGAGCTTTCTTT.

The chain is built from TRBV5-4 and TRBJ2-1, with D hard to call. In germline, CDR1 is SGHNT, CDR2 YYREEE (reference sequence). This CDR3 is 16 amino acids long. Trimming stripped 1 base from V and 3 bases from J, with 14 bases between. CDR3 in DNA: TGTGCCAGCAGCTTGTACGATTTGCTACTCTACAATGAGCAGTTCTTC. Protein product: CASSLYDLLLYNEQFF.

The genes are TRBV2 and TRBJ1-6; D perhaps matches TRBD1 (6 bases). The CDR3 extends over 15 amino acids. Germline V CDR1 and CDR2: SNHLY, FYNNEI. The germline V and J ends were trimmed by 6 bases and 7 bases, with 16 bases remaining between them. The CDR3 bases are TGTGCCAGCAGCCCTGACAGGCCAACAAATTCACCCCTCCACTTT. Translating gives CASSPDRPTNSPLHF.

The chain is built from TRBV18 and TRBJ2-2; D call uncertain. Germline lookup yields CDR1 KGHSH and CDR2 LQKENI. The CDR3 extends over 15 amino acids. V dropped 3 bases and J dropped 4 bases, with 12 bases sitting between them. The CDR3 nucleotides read TGTGCCAGCTCACCTGATGAACTGATCACCGGGGAGCTGTTTTTT. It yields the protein CASSPDELITGELFF.

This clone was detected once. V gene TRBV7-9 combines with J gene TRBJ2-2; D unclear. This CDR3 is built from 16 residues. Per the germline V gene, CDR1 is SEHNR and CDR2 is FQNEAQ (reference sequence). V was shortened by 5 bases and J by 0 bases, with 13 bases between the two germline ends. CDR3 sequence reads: CASSRLAATNTGELFF. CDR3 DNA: TGTGCCAGCAGCCGCCTCGCCGCTACGAACACCGGGGAGCTGTTTTTT.

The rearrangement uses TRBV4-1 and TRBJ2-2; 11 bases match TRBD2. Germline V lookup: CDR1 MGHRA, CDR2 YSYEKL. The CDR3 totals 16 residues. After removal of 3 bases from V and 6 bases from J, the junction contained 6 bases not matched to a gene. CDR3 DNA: TGCGCCAGCAGCCATGTAGCGGGGGGGCCTTCCGGGGAGCTGTTTTTT. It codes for CASSHVAGGPSGELFF.

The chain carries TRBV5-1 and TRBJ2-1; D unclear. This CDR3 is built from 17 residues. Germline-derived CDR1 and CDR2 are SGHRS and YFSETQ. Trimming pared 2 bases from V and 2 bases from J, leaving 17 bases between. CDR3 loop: CASSFLTRLETYNEQFF. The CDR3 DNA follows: TGCGCCAGCAGCTTTTTGACCCGCTTGGAGACCTACAATGAGCAGTTCTTC.